This T cell receptor (beta chain) stems from a study of metastatic and nonmetastatic thyroid tumors. Germline assignment: CDR1 LGHDT and CDR2 YNNKEL (reference sequence). CDR3 length equals 13 residues. TCRdb re-called the PCR reads through MiXCR. The sample gives about 18,000 clones, about 34% of which show up once; 9% to 10% is in the top ten. This clone was seen only a few times. A junction end diverges from the germline sequence, so it may reflect a read error. Prior to thyroid surgery, none of the patients had received any treatment. The clonotype was recovered from a male donor with papillary thyroid cancer or a benign thyroid nodule (not recorded which). Some clones in this sample may be carry-over from other donors' samples. The V gene is TRBV3-1, the J gene TRBJ2-4; TRBD2 agrees at 8 bases. Input material: tumor tissue. DNA for the CDR3: TGTGCCGGCAGCCCGGGGGGGGCAAACATTCAGTACTTC. Encoded protein: CAGSPGGANIQYF.